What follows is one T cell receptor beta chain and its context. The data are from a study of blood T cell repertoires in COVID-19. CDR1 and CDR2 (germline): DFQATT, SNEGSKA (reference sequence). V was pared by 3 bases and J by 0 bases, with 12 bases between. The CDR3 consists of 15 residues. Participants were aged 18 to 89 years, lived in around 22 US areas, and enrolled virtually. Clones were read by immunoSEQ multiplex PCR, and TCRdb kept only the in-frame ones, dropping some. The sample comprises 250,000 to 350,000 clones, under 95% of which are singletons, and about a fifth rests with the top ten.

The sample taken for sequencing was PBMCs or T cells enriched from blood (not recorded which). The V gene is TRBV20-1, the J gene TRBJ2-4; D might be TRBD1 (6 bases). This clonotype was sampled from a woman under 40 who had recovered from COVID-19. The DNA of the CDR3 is TGCAGTGCTAGTCTGCGAGGGGGAGCCAAAAACATTCAGTACTTC. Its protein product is CSASLRGGAKNIQYF.